This T cell receptor (beta chain) was observed in a study of tumor T cells in aggressive B-cell lymphoma. Using immunoSEQ multiplex PCR, the repertoire was profiled, and TCRdb retains in-frame clones only, with some absent. The sample shows some 7,000 clones, around 90% of them seen only once. The V gene lost 1 base and the J gene lost 7 bases, with 8 bases spanning the gap. The germline V gene encodes CDR1 SNHLY and CDR2 FYNNEI. CDR3 size: 13 residues. The chain links TRBV2 to TRBJ1-5; the D gene is possibly TRBD1 (5 bases). This TCR derives from an adult with diffuse large B cell lymphoma. Some clones in this sample may be carry-over from other donors' samples. Sequencing was performed on tumor tissue. The DNA for the CDR3 is TGTGCCAGCAGTGAAGGTCAGGGACAGCCCCAGCATTTT. Protein sequence: CASSEGQGQPQHF.